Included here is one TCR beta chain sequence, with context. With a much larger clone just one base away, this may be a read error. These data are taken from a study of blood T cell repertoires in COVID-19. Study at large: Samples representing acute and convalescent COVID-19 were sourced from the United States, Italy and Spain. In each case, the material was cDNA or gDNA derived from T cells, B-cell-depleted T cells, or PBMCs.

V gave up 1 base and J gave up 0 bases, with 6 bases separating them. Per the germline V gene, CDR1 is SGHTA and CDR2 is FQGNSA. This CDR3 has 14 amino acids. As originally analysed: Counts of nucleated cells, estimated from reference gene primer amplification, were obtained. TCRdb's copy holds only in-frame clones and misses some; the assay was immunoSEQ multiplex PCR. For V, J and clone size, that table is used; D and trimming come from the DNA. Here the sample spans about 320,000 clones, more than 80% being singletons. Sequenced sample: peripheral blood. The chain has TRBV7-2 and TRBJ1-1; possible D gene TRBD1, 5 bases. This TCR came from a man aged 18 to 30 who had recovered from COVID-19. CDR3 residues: CASSLGGLNTEAFF. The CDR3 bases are TGTGCCAGCAGCTTAGGGGGCTTGAACACTGAAGCTTTCTTT.